These 4 T cell receptor beta chains originate from one sample sequenced in a study of T cells in Graves' hyperthyroidism and ophthalmopathy. There were TCR beta CDR3 regions amplified from RNA transcripts. When the TCR CDR3 underwent first-round RT-PCR, the HTBI primer set was used. TCRdb analysed the multiplex PCR reads with MiXCR anew, one entry per CDR3 protein. The sample yields about 400,000 distinct CDR3 sequences, around 25% seen once. The source material was blood. Every receptor here comes from a man aged 50 to 59 with Graves' hyperthyroidism.

As concerns this clonotype: A much larger clone sits a single nucleotide away, making a read error possible. The genes are TRBV5-1 and TRBJ2-1; no reliable D call. Trimming pared 3 bases from V and 5 bases from J, leaving 9 bases between. From germline, CDR1 is SGHRS and CDR2 YFSETQ. The CDR3 totals 13 residues. CDR3 loop: CASSSVTNNEQFF. CDR3 bases: TGCGCCAGCAGCTCCGTTACCAACAATGAGCAGTTCTTC.

This clonotype was recorded at least ten times. The CDR3 protein is CASSRQNQETQYF. CDR3 bases: TGTGCCAGCAGTCGACAGAACCAAGAGACCCAGTACTTC. V and J are TRBV28 and TRBJ2-5; maybe TRBD1 (5 bases). V lost 5 bases and J lost 0, with 7 bases in between. Germline V CDR1 and CDR2: MDHEN, SYDVKM. The CDR3 contains 13 residues.

This clonotype came up a few times. The rearrangement links TRBV20-1 to TRBJ2-1; 7 nucleotides line up with TRBD2. Per germline, CDR1 DFQATT and CDR2 SNEGSKA (reference sequence). CDR3 length: 16 residues. Trimming at V came to 1 base and at J to 0 bases, leaving 6 bases not matched to a gene. Written as DNA, the CDR3 is TGCAGTGCTAGAGCCCCTAGCGGAAGCTCCTACAATGAGCAGTTCTTC. Translated, it gives CSARAPSGSSYNEQFF.

V and J are TRBV18 and TRBJ2-3; D is unresolved. CDR1 is KGHSH and CDR2 is LQKENI in the germline V gene. Trimming took off 0 bases at V and 6 bases at J, with 7 bases between the two ends. This CDR3 spans 13 amino acids. CDR3 coding DNA: TGTGCCAGCTCACCACCATCCGGGGATACGCAGTATTTT. Amino acid sequence: CASSPPSGDTQYF.